What follows describes a single TCR beta chain. Its antigen remains unknown. Reverse transcribed after extraction, RNA yielded cDNA as the sequencing template. Profiling relied on immunoSEQ multiplex PCR, and the TCRdb table lists in-frame clones only, not all of them. The sample lists some 170,000 clones, 58% occurring once. V shed 0 bases and J shed 13 bases, with 10 bases lying between them. The CDR3 spans 12 residues. Germline values: CDR1 GTSNPN, CDR2 SVGIG (reference sequence). The data are from a study of CD8+ T cells in alopecia areata. Study-wide context: Treated patients were given oral tofacitinib, which was dosed at 5 to 10 mg twice daily.

The treatment here: oral pan-JAK inhibitor, 5-10 mg twice daily. Findings and caveats of the study: Among the top 100, expanded CD8+ clones were significantly decreased by tofacitinib, as was scalp clonality. Under tofacitinib, numerous expanded lesional clonotypes remained detectable in scalp and blood.

The sequenced sample was CD4+ T cells sorted from blood, obtained at approximately week 56, from a patient treated with tofacitinib. The sequence was collected from a human donor with alopecia areata. This sequence joins TRBV30 and TRBJ1-6, with D uncertain. The CDR3, as DNA: TGTGCCTGGAGTGTACTACAGAGCCCCCTCCACTTT. Encoded protein: CAWSVLQSPLHF.